This T cell receptor beta chain was obtained from a study of T-cell memory formation after mild COVID-19. Concerning this clonotype: Its target is unknown.

Libraries for TCRalpha and TCRbeta carried sample barcodes and unique molecular identifiers via 5'RACE. Each CDR3 protein is one row after TCRdb ran MiXCR on the 5' RACE reads. The sample has around 150,000 distinct CDR3 sequences; 14% are singletons. This CDR3 contains 17 residues. CDR1 MNHEY and CDR2 SVGEGT come from the germline V gene. V trimming: 6 bases; J trimming: 2 bases; junction bases outside the gene matches: 4. General study points: In pre-infection memory, a portion of responding clones appeared, which suggested that cross-reactive memory joined.

The sample taken for sequencing was PBMCs or a T cell subset sorted from them (not recorded which). This chain links TRBV6-2 or TRBV6-3 with TRBJ2-1, with 16 positions matching TRBD2. This receptor was obtained from an adult woman who had mild COVID-19 (a few samples of this study predate the infection). Cell type and time point are not known. CDR3 sequence: CASSLGLAGGPYNEQFF. CDR3 nucleotides: TGTGCCAGCAGCTTGGGACTAGCGGGAGGGCCCTACAATGAGCAGTTCTTC.